The 5 T cell receptor beta chains below were found in one sample sequenced in a study of tumor-infiltrating lymphocytes in primary liver carcinoma. The input was 400 to 500 ng total RNA; TCR beta cDNA was made from it with a constant-region primer. Amplification in three nested multiplex PCR rounds with slightly modified ARM-PCR gave rise to TCR beta libraries. TRBV1-TRBV30 forward primers and a C-beta reverse primer were used in the first two PCR rounds, which each ran for about 9 cycles. TCRdb called the multiplex PCR reads again in MiXCR, with one record for every CDR3 protein. The data contain 300,000 to 400,000 distinct CDR3 sequences, 65% of them singletons. Germline DNA was also extracted, and blood RNA derived from unsorted whole blood. The sequenced material came from peripheral blood. The receptors originated from a man between 40 and 49 years old with primary liver carcinoma and hepatitis B virus infection.

Concerning this clonotype itself: Relative to the germline gene, one junction end is altered; a read error may explain this. This sequence joins TRBV11-2 and TRBJ2-2; D is perhaps TRBD1 (5 bases). Per the germline V gene, CDR1 is SGHAT and CDR2 is FQNNGV. The CDR3 sequence is 16 residues long. Here the CDR3 DNA reads TGTGCCAGCAGCCTCCGAGCGCGAGTGGACACCAGGGAGCTGTTTTTT. This gives the protein CASSLRARVDTRELFF. The variable domain in full, with the rest retrieved from reference TRBV11-2 and TRBJ2-2, is EAGVAQSPRYKIIEKRQSVAFWCNPISGHATLYWYQQILGQGPKLLIQFQNNGVVDDSQLPKDRFSAERLKGVDSTLKIQPAKLEDSAVYLCASSLRARVDTRELFFGEGSRLTVL.

The V and J genes are TRBV6-5 and TRBJ1-6; TRBD1 matches at 9 bases. There are 16 residues in the CDR3. The V gene end was trimmed by 11 bases and the J gene end by 7 bases; junction bases not matched to a gene: 15. Germline CDR1 reads MNHEY; CDR2 reads SVGAGI. The CDR3 spells CAASYLAGTGNSPLHF. The CDR3 region has the DNA TGTGCCGCCAGTTACCTCGCCGGGACAGGGAATTCACCCCTCCACTTT.

This clonotype was detected a few times. This chain links TRBV4-1 with TRBJ1-3, with unresolved D. V gave up 2 bases and J gave up 0 bases, with 8 bases separating them. Per germline, CDR1 MGHRA and CDR2 YSYEKL. This CDR3 is 15 amino acids long. This CDR3 is CASSQPWVSGNTIYF. Here the CDR3 DNA reads TGCGCCAGCAGCCAACCCTGGGTCTCTGGAAACACCATATATTTT.

Note on this clonotype: This clone may be a read error of a much larger clone one base away. The V gene is TRBV6-6, the J gene TRBJ2-7, with 10 positions matching TRBD2. From germline, CDR1 is MNHNY and CDR2 SVGAGI (reference sequence). The CDR3 extends over 17 amino acids. CDR3 protein: CARSYGPSGRNYHEQYF. The DNA for the CDR3 is TGTGCCAGGAGTTACGGTCCTAGCGGGAGAAACTATCACGAGCAGTACTTC.

The sample holds many counts of this clonotype. Here the CDR3 DNA reads TGTGCCAGCAGCCAAGACCTCCACAGGGCTTGGGAAAAACTGTTTTTT. Translating gives CASSQDLHRAWEKLFF. The chain employs TRBV4-2 and TRBJ1-4; D is perhaps TRBD1 (6 bases). V was trimmed by 0 bases and J by 8 bases, leaving 16 bases between them. The CDR3 contains 16 residues. Germline CDR1 and CDR2: LGHNA and YNFKEQ.